These 20 T cell receptor beta chains were sequenced from one sample in a study of cytomegalovirus exposure and HLA in healthy donors. The repertoire was sequenced with immunoSEQ multiplex PCR; TCRdb's copy has only in-frame clones and lacks some. This sample has over 100,000 clones, with 85% to 90% found just once. The sample comprised PBMCs. The receptor set was obtained from a woman between 18 and 29 years old in good health and CMV-seronegative.

The chain links TRBV29-1 to TRBJ1-1, with D tentatively TRBD1 (6 bases). Germline V gene sequence: CDR1 SQVTM, CDR2 ANQGSEA. Trimming removed 7 bases at V and 3 bases at J, with 18 bases between. This CDR3 spans 14 amino acids. CDR3 bases: TGCAGCGCCGACTTCAAGGACAGATACACTGAAGCTTTCTTT. Translating gives CSADFKDRYTEAFF.

This clone turned up a few times. The V and J genes are TRBV6-6 and TRBJ1-2; possibly TRBD1 for D (6 bases). Germline V gene lookup returns CDR1 MNHNY and CDR2 SVGAGI (reference sequence). The CDR3 loop spans 16 amino acids. Trimming took 8 bases from V and 0 from J, leaving 19 bases between them. As DNA, the CDR3 is TGTGCCAGCGGAACAGGGTTAAACTATGCTAACTATGGCTACACCTTC. It encodes CASGTGLNYANYGYTF.

The gene calls are TRBV6-1 and TRBJ2-7; TRBD1 aligns across 7 bases. This CDR3 comprises 15 residues. The ends lost 5 bases at V and 0 bases at J; junction bases unmatched: 7. CDR1 and CDR2 (germline): MNHNS, SASEGT. CDR3 loop: CASSLRDSSSYEQYF. DNA of the CDR3: TGTGCCAGCAGTCTAAGGGACAGTAGCTCCTACGAGCAGTACTTC.

The chain carries TRBV18 and TRBJ2-2; the D is unclear. The length of the CDR3 is 16 residues. Germline V gene data show CDR1 as KGHSH and CDR2 as LQKENI. The ends were cut back, 0 bases at V and 7 bases at J, with 15 bases in the middle. The CDR3 protein is CASSPPEWQDGGELFF. CDR3 sequence (DNA): TGTGCCAGCTCACCACCGGAATGGCAGGATGGCGGGGAGCTGTTTTTT. Using reference TRBV18 and TRBJ2-2 for the parts outside the CDR3, the full variable domain is NAGVMQNPRHLVRRRGQEARLRCSPMKGHSHVYWYRQLPEEGLKFMVYLQKENIIDESGMPKERFSAEFPKEGPSILRIQQVVRGDSAAYFCASSPPEWQDGGELFFGEGSRLTVL.

The V gene is TRBV4-1, the J gene TRBJ1-1, with unresolved D. CDR3 length equals 13 residues. Deletions cut 0 bases from V and 6 bases from J, with 8 bases between. Germline CDR1 MGHRA, CDR2 YSYEKL. The chain's CDR3 is CASSQDPLAEAFF. The CDR3, as DNA: TGCGCCAGCAGCCAAGACCCTTTAGCTGAAGCTTTCTTT.

V gene TRBV18 combines with J gene TRBJ2-3, with 8 positions matching TRBD2. V lost 0 bases and J lost 8; bases outside the gene matches: 10. The germline V gene has CDR1 KGHSH and CDR2 LQKENI. The CDR3 consists of 16 residues. Written as DNA, the CDR3 is TGTGCCAGCTCACCACCCACCCTAGCGGGCGGTGTTACGCAGTATTTT. Its protein is CASSPPTLAGGVTQYF.

V gene TRBV4-1 combines with J gene TRBJ1-1, with unresolved D. Per germline, CDR1 MGHRA and CDR2 YSYEKL. Trimming removed 4 bases at V and 0 bases at J, with 6 bases between. This CDR3 region has 13 residues. The CDR3: CASSPNMNTEAFF. In nucleotides, the CDR3 is TGCGCCAGCAGCCCCAACATGAACACTGAAGCTTTCTTT.

The genes are TRBV27 and TRBJ1-5; no clear D gene. Germline CDR1 and CDR2: MNHEY and SMNVEV (reference sequence). The CDR3 consists of 13 residues. V was pared by 4 bases and J by 7 bases, with 11 bases between. CDR3 sequence: CASSSSLVQPQHF. As DNA, the CDR3 is TGTGCCAGCAGTTCCTCCCTTGTACAGCCCCAGCATTTT.

The chain combines TRBV6-5 with TRBJ1-3; D not resolved. CDR1 is MNHEY and CDR2 is SVGAGI in the germline V gene. The ends were cut back, 6 bases at V and 0 bases at J, with 6 bases in the middle. The CDR3 runs 13 residues. The CDR3, as DNA: TGTGCCAGCAGGGCCAGCTCTGGAAACACCATATATTTT. Its protein is CASRASSGNTIYF.

This sequence joins TRBV6-5 and TRBJ2-3, with 10 bases lining up with TRBD2. The CDR3 is 15 amino acids. V dropped 6 bases and J dropped 1; count of bases not matched to a gene: 4. Germline values: CDR1 MNHEY, CDR2 SVGAGI. The CDR3, as DNA: TGTGCCAGCAGACCTCTAGCGGGGGGCACAGATACGCAGTATTTT. This codes for CASRPLAGGTDTQYF.

The chain carries TRBV5-1 and TRBJ1-2; D possibly corresponds to TRBD1 (6 bases). CDR3 length: 15 amino acids. The germline V gene has CDR1 SGHRS and CDR2 YFSETQ. Trimming pared 0 bases from V and 3 bases from J, leaving 12 bases between. The CDR3 sequence is CASSLAVRGDYGYTF. The CDR3 region has the DNA TGCGCCAGCAGCTTGGCGGTCAGGGGAGACTATGGCTACACCTTC.

The genes are TRBV9 and TRBJ1-3; 7 nucleotides agree with TRBD1. There are 15 residues in the CDR3. V trimming: 0 bases; J trimming: 4 bases; junction bases outside the gene matches: 4. Looked up from germline, CDR1 is SGDLS and CDR2 is YYNGEE. The CDR3 region has the DNA TGTGCCAGCAGCGTAGAGGGGGCAACGGGAAACACCATATATTTT. Amino acids: CASSVEGATGNTIYF.

The V gene is TRBV6-1, the J gene TRBJ2-1, with 7 positions matching TRBD1. Looked up from germline, CDR1 is MNHNS and CDR2 is SASEGT. V shed 6 bases and J 4 bases; nucleotides not matched to a gene: 6. The CDR3 covers 14 residues. The CDR3 DNA follows: TGTGCCAGCAGCCCAGGGGGTGGATACAATGAGCAGTTCTTC. Translation: CASSPGGGYNEQFF.

This chain links TRBV6-1 with TRBJ1-1, with 8 bases lining up with TRBD1. V lost 2 bases and J lost 1; bases outside the gene matches: 3. This CDR3 has 15 residues. Per germline, CDR1 MNHNS and CDR2 SASEGT. The DNA for the CDR3 is TGTGCCAGCAGTGAACCCGGACAGGGGAACACTGAAGCTTTCTTT. Translating it yields CASSEPGQGNTEAFF.

V usage is TRBV18 and J usage is TRBJ2-7, with 8 nucleotides matching TRBD1. CDR1 KGHSH and CDR2 LQKENI come from the germline V gene. This CDR3 is built from 16 residues. The V and J ends lost 2 bases and 5 bases, in that order; junction bases with no gene match: 11. Here the CDR3 DNA reads TGTGCCAGCTCACCAGGGATCTGGACAGGGTCCGACGAGCAGTACTTC. Translated, it gives CASSPGIWTGSDEQYF. Looking up the rest from reference TRBV18 and TRBJ2-7 gives the full variable domain: NAGVMQNPRHLVRRRGQEARLRCSPMKGHSHVYWYRQLPEEGLKFMVYLQKENIIDESGMPKERFSAEFPKEGPSILRIQQVVRGDSAAYFCASSPGIWTGSDEQYFGPGTRLTVT.

This clone appeared once. V and J are TRBV7-8 and TRBJ1-2, with D possibly matching TRBD1 (6 bases). The germline V gene encodes CDR1 SGHVS and CDR2 FQNEAQ. This CDR3 has 16 residues. The V and J ends lost 5 bases and 2 bases respectively, with 18 bases between them. CDR3 sequence (DNA): TGTGCCAGCAGCCAACTGGGGACACCCAAGAACTATGGCTACACCTTC. This codes for CASSQLGTPKNYGYTF. The entire variable domain, with the rest obtained from reference TRBV7-8 and TRBJ1-2, is as follows: GAGVSQSPRYKVAKRGQDVALRCDPISGHVSLFWYQQALGQGPEFLTYFQNEAQLDKSGLPSDRFFAERPEGSVSTLKIQRTQQEDSAVYLCASSQLGTPKNYGYTFGSGTRLTVV.

This clone was counted a single time. The rearrangement uses TRBV5-8 and TRBJ1-6; D not certain. CDR3 size: 13 residues. V lost 5 bases to trimming and J lost 10 bases, with 13 bases between them. CDR1 is SGHTS and CDR2 is YDEGEE in the germline V gene. CDR3 loop: CASSSNNWSPLHF. As DNA, the CDR3 is TGTGCCAGCAGTTCAAATAACTGGTCACCCCTCCACTTT.

The J gene is TRBJ2-7, the V gene TRBV9; D ambiguous. Trimming took off 0 bases at V and 2 bases at J, with 6 bases between the two ends. The CDR3 spans 13 residues. In germline, CDR1 is SGDLS, CDR2 YYNGEE. The CDR3 DNA reads as TGTGCCAGCAGCGTAGAGCCAACCTACGAGCAGTACTTC. This sequence encodes CASSVEPTYEQYF.

This clone was recorded only once. The DNA is omitted, as the CDR3 cannot be located on it reliably, and the CDR3 follows TCRdb's listing. The rearrangement joins TRBV5-1 to TRBJ1-2; the table assigns TRBD1, which was not confirmed against the DNA. In germline, CDR1 is SGHRS, CDR2 YFSETQ. Ends included, the CDR3 has 16 residues. The CDR3 region is CASSLVGQGIVIMKTF.

The chain recombines TRBV10-3 with TRBJ2-7; D is ambiguous. Per the germline V gene, CDR1 is ENHRY and CDR2 is SYGVKD. The CDR3 extends over 13 amino acids. Trimming took off 2 bases at V and 3 bases at J, with 8 bases between the two ends. CDR3 region: CAISEVADYEQYF. The CDR3 DNA reads TGTGCCATCAGTGAGGTGGCCGACTACGAGCAGTACTTC.